This TCR beta chain was sequenced during a study of blood T cell repertoires in COVID-19. Turning to the study itself: Acute-phase and convalescent COVID-19 samples originated in the United States, Italy and Spain.

Study processing details: Counts of nucleated cells, estimated from reference gene primer amplification, were obtained. Profiled with immunoSEQ multiplex PCR; TCRdb holds only in-frame clones, not every one. V and J calls and clone size follow that table, whereas D and trimming were derived from the DNA. The sample lists around 470,000 clones, 85% to 90% occurring once. The CDR3 covers 15 residues. The V and J ends lost 4 bases and 5 bases, in that order; junction bases with no gene match: 10. Germline V gives CDR1 KGHSY, CDR2 FQNENV. This TCR derives from a man aged 18 to 29 with COVID-19, enrolled during active disease. V usage is TRBV16 and J usage is TRBJ1-1; 7 nucleotides align to TRBD1. The sequenced sample was peripheral blood. CDR3: CASSLRTGATTEAFF. The CDR3 bases are TGTGCCAGCAGCCTTCGAACAGGGGCCACAACTGAAGCTTTCTTT. Full variable domain (rest looked up from reference TRBV16 and TRBJ1-1): GEEVAQTPKHLVRGEGQKAKLYCAPIKGHSYVFWYQQVLKNEFKFLISFQNENVFDETGMPKERFSAKCLPNSPCSLEIQATKLEDSAVYFCASSLRTGATTEAFFGQGTRLTVV.